The rows below give T cell receptor beta chains drawn from one sample of a study of T cell repertoires in cytomegalovirus infection. Their antigen targets remain unknown. Each CDR3 protein is one row after TCRdb ran MiXCR on the reads. The table lists about 920,000 distinct CDR3 sequences, approximately 32% of them singletons, with around 15% in the top ten. Specimen: cultured CD8+ T cells from PBMCs, collected from culture after CMV antigen stimulation. These receptors all come from a human donor in good health (CMV status not recorded). Some clones in this sample may be carry-over from other donors' samples. Each CDR3 is given with its conserved first and last residue. The order of the fields is D gene, J gene, V gene, clone size, CDR3 protein, CDR3 DNA. D genes are given only for firm matches. Size is omitted from some rows. Given values are once, few, many or a class for expanded clones.

>NA|TRBJ1-2|TRBV27|once
CASRTGLARYTF
TGTGCCAGCAGAACGGGACTAGCGCGCTACACCTTC
>TRBD1|TRBJ1-5|TRBV11-1|NA
CAGSSDRSNQPQHF
TGTGCCGGCAGCTCGGACAGGAGCAATCAGCCCCAGCATTTT
>TRBD2|TRBJ2-1|TRBV20-1|NA
CSATGGGGGAYNEQFF
TGCAGTGCTACCGGAGGGGGCGGGGGGGCCTACAATGAGCAGTTCTTC
>NA|TRBJ2-1|TRBV2|NA
CASSGRAGPPGNEQFF
TGTGCCAGCAGTGGTAGGGCAGGGCCCCCGGGGAATGAGCAGTTCTTC
>NA|TRBJ1-3|TRBV15|NA
CATSSSPWTGNTIYF
TGTGCCACCAGCAGTTCACCATGGACAGGAAACACCATATATTTT
>NA|TRBJ2-7|TRBV12-5|NA
CASGLDPYEQYF
TGTGCTAGTGGTTTGGACCCATACGAGCAGTACTTC
>NA|TRBJ2-1|TRBV28|few
CASAERGKNEQFF
TGTGCCAGCGCTGAGAGGGGGAAGAATGAGCAGTTCTTC
>NA|TRBJ2-6|TRBV13|few
CASSPFPRGANVLTF
TGTGCCAGCAGCCCCTTCCCTAGGGGGGCCAACGTCCTGACTTTC
>TRBD1|TRBJ2-7|TRBV7-8|NA
CASSQRRDRDEQYF
TGTGCCAGCAGCCAACGGAGGGACAGGGACGAGCAGTACTTC
>NA|TRBJ2-4|TRBV6-6|NA
CASSYSGFEYF
TGTGCCAGCAGTTACTCGGGATTTGAGTACTTC
>NA|TRBJ2-1|TRBV29-1|NA
CSVRSGLSYNEQFF
TGCAGCGTTCGATCGGGTCTCTCCTACAATGAGCAGTTCTTC
>NA|TRBJ2-7|TRBV7-9|many
CASSVSIEGEQYF
TGTGCCAGCAGTGTTTCCATAGAGGGCGAGCAGTACTTC
>TRBD1|TRBJ1-1|TRBV6-4|NA
CASSGTGITEAFF
TGTGCCAGCAGTGGGACAGGGATAACTGAAGCTTTCTTT
>NA|TRBJ2-2|TRBV19|NA
CASHYRGGGTGELFF
TGTGCCAGTCATTACAGGGGCGGGGGCACCGGGGAGCTGTTTTTT
>TRBD1|TRBJ2-1|TRBV7-6|many
CASSYRGPYNEQFF
TGTGCCAGCAGCTACAGGGGCCCCTACAATGAGCAGTTCTTC
>TRBD1|TRBJ1-2|TRBV27|NA
CASSLSQGADGYTF
TGTGCCAGCAGTTTATCGCAGGGGGCCGATGGCTACACCTTC
>TRBD2|TRBJ2-1|TRBV7-2|few
CASSLELAGGLEQFF
TGTGCCAGCAGCTTAGAGCTAGCGGGGGGGCTAGAGCAGTTCTTC
>TRBD2|TRBJ2-1|TRBV4-1|few
CASSQEHLAGPNNEQFF
TGCGCCAGCAGCCAAGAACATCTAGCGGGCCCAAACAATGAGCAGTTCTTC
>NA|TRBJ1-1|TRBV24-1|NA
CATSDSTLQGMNTEAFF
TGTGCCACCAGTGATTCGACACTACAGGGCATGAACACTGAAGCTTTCTTT
>NA|TRBJ2-2|TRBV7-2|few
CASSPYRVTGELFF
TGTGCCAGCAGCCCTTACAGGGTAACCGGGGAGCTGTTTTTT
>NA|TRBJ1-6|TRBV2|NA
CASRGRTLHF
TGTGCCAGCAGGGGCAGAACCCTCCACTTT
>TRBD1|TRBJ1-5|TRBV19|few
CASTLLTGGIQPQHF
TGTGCCAGTACCCTACTGACAGGGGGCATTCAGCCCCAGCATTTT
>NA|TRBJ2-2|TRBV20-1|many
CSAGKPGLLNTGELFF
TGCAGTGCTGGAAAACCGGGACTTCTGAACACCGGGGAGCTGTTTTTT
>NA|TRBJ1-1|TRBV5-4|NA
CASSSGLGTEAFF
TGTGCCAGCAGCTCGGGCCTCGGCACTGAAGCTTTCTTT
>TRBD1|TRBJ1-1|TRBV12-3/TRBV12-4|NA
CASRYPGQGHNTEAFF
TGTGCCAGCAGGTACCCGGGACAGGGTCATAACACTGAAGCTTTCTTT
>NA|TRBJ2-6|TRBV12-3/TRBV12-4|few
CASSLGGGAGANVLTF
TGTGCCAGCAGTCTAGGAGGGGGCGCTGGGGCCAACGTCCTGACTTTC
>NA|TRBJ2-1|TRBV19|few
CASSKDLSYNEQFF
TGTGCCAGTAGTAAGGATCTCTCCTACAATGAGCAGTTCTTC
>TRBD1|TRBJ1-2|TRBV7-6|NA
CASSLTGQWPGGYTF
TGTGCCAGCAGCTTAACGGGACAGTGGCCAGGGGGCTACACCTTC
>NA|TRBJ1-5|TRBV12-3/TRBV12-4|NA
CASRPGGGRQPQHF
TGTGCCAGCAGGCCCGGGGGGGGTCGTCAGCCCCAGCATTTT
>NA|TRBJ1-2|TRBV7-2|NA
CASRSRGYYGYTF
TGTGCCAGCAGAAGCAGGGGCTACTATGGCTACACCTTC
>TRBD1|TRBJ1-5|TRBV20-1|NA
CSASDRGNQPQHF
TGCAGTGCTAGCGACAGGGGTAATCAGCCCCAGCATTTT
>TRBD1|TRBJ2-7|TRBV2|few
CASRDRVYEQYF
TGTGCCAGCAGGGACAGGGTATACGAGCAGTACTTC
>NA|TRBJ1-3|TRBV12-3/TRBV12-4|NA
CASSLGPHTDRSSGNTIYF
TGTGCCAGCAGTTTAGGCCCTCACACCGACAGGAGCTCTGGAAACACCATATATTTT
>NA|TRBJ2-1|TRBV5-1|NA
CASSLDSPTAYNEQFF
TGCGCCAGCAGCTTGGACAGCCCTACGGCCTACAATGAGCAGTTCTTC
>NA|TRBJ1-2|TRBV12-3/TRBV12-4|NA
CASSLFRRDGGYTF
TGTGCCAGCAGTTTATTCCGAAGAGACGGGGGCTACACCTTC
>NA|TRBJ2-1|TRBV4-1|few
CASSQAPLAPGSYNEQFF
TGCGCCAGCAGCCAAGCCCCCCTAGCTCCGGGGTCCTACAATGAGCAGTTCTTC
>NA|TRBJ2-1|TRBV11-3|few
CASSLVSGYNEQFF
TGTGCCAGCAGCTTAGTTTCGGGTTACAATGAGCAGTTCTTC
>TRBD2|TRBJ2-7|TRBV5-4|NA
CASSLTSGDVEQYF
TGTGCCAGCAGCTTGACTAGCGGGGATGTCGAGCAGTACTTC
>TRBD1|TRBJ2-1|TRBV6-1|NA
CASSEYYTGGSYNEQFF
TGTGCCAGCAGTGAGTACTATACAGGGGGTTCCTACAATGAGCAGTTCTTC
>NA|TRBJ2-6|TRBV25-1|NA
CASSDRGPQSSGANVLTF
TGTGCCAGCAGTGATCGAGGACCGCAGAGCTCTGGGGCCAACGTCCTGACTTTC
>NA|TRBJ1-4|TRBV7-6|NA
CASSLAQGLEGEKLFF
TGTGCCAGCAGCTTAGCCCAGGGCCTTGAGGGTGAAAAACTGTTTTTT
>NA|TRBJ2-1|TRBV7-2|few
CASSLELQVDNEQFF
TGTGCCAGCAGCTTAGAATTACAGGTTGACAATGAGCAGTTCTTC
>NA|TRBJ1-1|TRBV7-6|many
CASRGVGEAFF
TGTGCCAGCAGGGGGGTTGGTGAAGCTTTCTTT
>TRBD1|TRBJ2-1|TRBV12-5|NA
CASGAGTGWNNEQFF
TGTGCTAGTGGGGCCGGGACAGGGTGGAACAATGAGCAGTTCTTC
>TRBD1|TRBJ1-6|TRBV3-1|NA
CASSQGGTGWNSPLHF
TGTGCCAGCAGCCAAGGGGGGACAGGCTGGAATTCACCCCTCCACTTT
>TRBD1|TRBJ1-5|TRBV20-1|NA
CSARDSTGGPAQHF
TGCAGTGCTAGAGACTCGACAGGGGGTCCGGCCCAGCATTTT
>NA|TRBJ2-5|TRBV7-2|NA
CASSPLPYQETQYF
TGTGCCAGCAGCCCTCTCCCGTACCAAGAGACCCAGTACTTC
>NA|TRBJ2-1|TRBV6-6|NA
CASSYPRGRGEDEQFF
TGTGCCAGCAGTTACCCCCGGGGGAGGGGGGAGGATGAGCAGTTCTTC
>NA|TRBJ1-5|TRBV7-9|NA
CASSSPRDKSNQPQHF
TGTGCCAGCAGCTCTCCACGGGACAAAAGCAATCAGCCCCAGCATTTT
>TRBD2|TRBJ2-3|TRBV6-5|NA
CASSYLRGGTTDTQYF
TGTGCCAGCAGTTACCTTCGGGGGGGCACCACAGATACGCAGTATTTT
>NA|TRBJ2-2|TRBV5-6|NA
CASSLDIGHTGELFF
TGTGCCAGCAGCTTGGATATCGGACACACCGGGGAGCTGTTTTTT
>TRBD1|TRBJ1-1|TRBV6-2/TRBV6-3|few
CASGQGPHSNTEAFF
TGTGCCAGCGGACAGGGACCTCACTCAAACACTGAAGCTTTCTTT
>NA|TRBJ1-5|TRBV20-1|few
CSAREVRARNQPQHF
TGCAGTGCTAGAGAAGTCCGGGCCCGGAATCAGCCCCAGCATTTT
>NA|TRBJ1-4|TRBV27|NA
CASSSVRVLGEKLFF
TGTGCCAGCAGTTCCGTTCGCGTCCTTGGAGAAAAACTGTTTTTT
>NA|TRBJ1-5|TRBV19|NA
CASSKGKIQPQHF
TGTGCCAGTAGTAAAGGGAAAATTCAGCCCCAACATTTT
>NA|TRBJ2-4|TRBV4-1|NA
CASSPVWGPDKNIQYF
TGCGCCAGCAGCCCTGTTTGGGGGCCGGATAAAAACATTCAGTACTTC
>NA|TRBJ2-1|TRBV2|few
CASLAQGYNEQFF
TGTGCCAGCCTAGCCCAGGGCTACAATGAGCAGTTCTTC
>TRBD1|TRBJ1-1|TRBV4-1|few
CASSQGQMTNTEAFF
TGCGCCAGCAGCCAGGGACAGATGACGAACACTGAAGCTTTCTTT
>TRBD1|TRBJ1-4|TRBV25-1|NA
CASSGDSGEKLFF
TGTGCCAGCAGTGGGGACAGCGGAGAAAAACTGTTTTTT